A selection of T cell receptor beta chains follows, all from one sample in a study of shared clonotypes between healthy human individuals. TCRdb's table, derived via immunoSEQ multiplex PCR, lists solely in-frame clones and lacks some. The table lists some 2,500,000 clones, 80% to 95% of them singletons. The sequenced material came from naive CD4+ T cells from PBMCs. The receptors stem from a man younger than 35 in good health. Some clones in this sample may be carry-over from other donors' samples. Each CDR3 is given with its conserved first and last residue. The D gene is left open where the match is weak. Expanded clones get a size class; other rows say once, few or many, or leave the size out.

abundance: -
j_gene: TRBJ2-2
d_gene: -
v_gene: TRBV28
CDR3nt: TGTGCCAGCAGTTTATCCGCCACTAGTACCGGGGAGCTGTTTTTT
CDR3aa: CASSLSATSTGELFF

abundance: -
j_gene: TRBJ1-5
d_gene: -
v_gene: TRBV28
CDR3nt: TGTGCCAGCAGGATTAGCTCGGCGGGACGGGTTCAGCCCCAGCATTTT
CDR3aa: CASRISSAGRVQPQHF

abundance: -
j_gene: TRBJ1-2
d_gene: TRBD1
v_gene: TRBV9
CDR3nt: TGTGCCAGCAGCGACTCGGACAGGGGGCACTATGGCTACACCTTC
CDR3aa: CASSDSDRGHYGYTF

abundance: -
j_gene: TRBJ1-2
d_gene: -
v_gene: TRBV6-1
CDR3nt: TGTGCCAGCGCCACCCAAGGGCCACACTATGGCTACACCTTC
CDR3aa: CASATQGPHYGYTF

abundance: -
j_gene: TRBJ2-6
d_gene: -
v_gene: TRBV27
CDR3nt: TGTGCCAGCAGAGGACAGCTTGGGGCCAACGTCCTGACTTTC
CDR3aa: CASRGQLGANVLTF

abundance: -
j_gene: TRBJ1-2
d_gene: -
v_gene: TRBV28
CDR3nt: TGTGCCAGCGAGTCCGGGACACTGAACTATGGCTACACCTTC
CDR3aa: CASESGTLNYGYTF

abundance: -
j_gene: TRBJ2-1
d_gene: TRBD1
v_gene: TRBV2
CDR3nt: TGTGCCAGCAGGGTTGGACAGGGTGTACATGAGCAGTTCTTC
CDR3aa: CASRVGQGVHEQFF

abundance: -
j_gene: TRBJ1-1
d_gene: -
v_gene: TRBV2
CDR3nt: TGTGCCAGCAGCGGACAGCGTGAAGCTTTCTTT
CDR3aa: CASSGQREAFF

abundance: -
j_gene: TRBJ2-3
d_gene: TRBD1
v_gene: TRBV28
CDR3nt: TGTGCCAGCAGTCGCGACAGGGAAGATACGCAGTATTTT
CDR3aa: CASSRDREDTQYF

abundance: -
j_gene: TRBJ2-1
d_gene: TRBD2
v_gene: TRBV19
CDR3nt: TGTGCCAGTAGTATGTTAGCGGGAGACTACAATGAGCAGTTCTTC
CDR3aa: CASSMLAGDYNEQFF

abundance: -
j_gene: TRBJ2-2
d_gene: TRBD2
v_gene: TRBV29-1
CDR3nt: TGCAGCGGTTCCGGGACTAGCGGTTCAGGGGAGCTGTTTTTT
CDR3aa: CSGSGTSGSGELFF

abundance: -
j_gene: TRBJ1-1
d_gene: TRBD1
v_gene: TRBV10-3
CDR3nt: TGTGCCATTCGACAGGGGATGAACACTGAAGCTTTCTTT
CDR3aa: CAIRQGMNTEAFF

abundance: -
j_gene: TRBJ2-1
d_gene: -
v_gene: TRBV29-1
CDR3nt: TGCAGCCCATGGAGCTACAATGAGCAGTTCTTC
CDR3aa: CSPWSYNEQFF

abundance: -
j_gene: TRBJ1-3
d_gene: -
v_gene: TRBV18
CDR3nt: TGTGCCAGCTCACGATCTCTGGTGAGCTCTGGAAACACCATATATTTT
CDR3aa: CASSRSLVSSGNTIYF

abundance: -
j_gene: TRBJ2-3
d_gene: -
v_gene: TRBV6-1
CDR3nt: TGTGCCAGCAGTGAATCGATAGCGGGCACAGATACGCAGTATTTT
CDR3aa: CASSESIAGTDTQYF

abundance: -
j_gene: TRBJ2-7
d_gene: TRBD2
v_gene: TRBV7-9
CDR3nt: TGTGCCAGCAGCACCCCCGGGACTAGCGGGCGGATTGACTACGAGCAGTACTTC
CDR3aa: CASSTPGTSGRIDYEQYF

abundance: -
j_gene: TRBJ2-5
d_gene: -
v_gene: TRBV2
CDR3nt: TGTGCCAGCAGGGGACGGGGCCCATCTCGCGCCGTGGGGGAGACCCAGTACTTC
CDR3aa: CASRGRGPSRAVGETQYF

abundance: -
j_gene: TRBJ1-4
d_gene: TRBD1
v_gene: TRBV6-1
CDR3nt: TGTGCCAGCAGTGAAAGGAGACAGGGCCATGAAAAACTGTTTTTT
CDR3aa: CASSERRQGHEKLFF

abundance: few
j_gene: TRBJ1-2
d_gene: -
v_gene: TRBV7-2
CDR3nt: TGTGCCAGCAGCCATGACGTAGGTGGCTACACCTTC
CDR3aa: CASSHDVGGYTF

abundance: -
j_gene: TRBJ2-1
d_gene: TRBD2
v_gene: TRBV7-9
CDR3nt: TGTGCCAGCAGCTCCTGGACTAGGCGACTCTCCTACAATGAGCAGTTCTTC
CDR3aa: CASSSWTRRLSYNEQFF

abundance: -
j_gene: TRBJ2-4
d_gene: -
v_gene: TRBV6-1
CDR3nt: TGTGCCTCTCGGGAGACAAACATTCAGTACTTC
CDR3aa: CASRETNIQYF

abundance: -
j_gene: TRBJ2-1
d_gene: -
v_gene: TRBV18
CDR3nt: TGTGCCAGCTCACCACCACTAGCTGTTCATGAGCAGTTCTTC
CDR3aa: CASSPPLAVHEQFF

abundance: -
j_gene: TRBJ2-1
d_gene: -
v_gene: TRBV11-2
CDR3nt: TGTGCCAGCAGTTCCCGCGGGGCGGAAAACTACAATGAGCAGTTCTTC
CDR3aa: CASSSRGAENYNEQFF

abundance: -
j_gene: TRBJ1-4
d_gene: -
v_gene: TRBV28
CDR3nt: TGTGCCAGCAGTCCCCGGTGGCATGAAAAACTGTTTTTT
CDR3aa: CASSPRWHEKLFF

abundance: -
j_gene: TRBJ1-2
d_gene: -
v_gene: TRBV7-9
CDR3nt: TGTGCCAGCAGCTTTTACTATGGCTACACCTTC
CDR3aa: CASSFYYGYTF

abundance: once
j_gene: TRBJ2-5
d_gene: TRBD1
v_gene: TRBV5-6
CDR3nt: TGTGCCAGCAGCCCGGGGACAGGCTGGGAGACCCAGTACTTC
CDR3aa: CASSPGTGWETQYF

abundance: once
j_gene: TRBJ2-6
d_gene: -
v_gene: TRBV9
CDR3nt: TGTGCCAGCAGCGTATCTTTCGGGGCCAACGTCCTGACTTTC
CDR3aa: CASSVSFGANVLTF

abundance: -
j_gene: TRBJ2-3
d_gene: -
v_gene: TRBV4-3
CDR3nt: TGCGCCAGCAGCCAACGGGTAGCAGATACGCAGTATTTT
CDR3aa: CASSQRVADTQYF

abundance: -
j_gene: TRBJ2-3
d_gene: TRBD2
v_gene: TRBV5-4
CDR3nt: TGTGCCAGCAGCTTGCCCCCCAATGCGGGAGCCCCAGATACGCAGTATTTT
CDR3aa: CASSLPPNAGAPDTQYF

abundance: -
j_gene: TRBJ2-2
d_gene: TRBD2
v_gene: TRBV5-1
CDR3nt: TGCGCCAGCAGCCACGCCCGGGGGAGGGGGAACACCGGGGAGCTGTTTTTT
CDR3aa: CASSHARGRGNTGELFF

abundance: -
j_gene: TRBJ2-2
d_gene: TRBD2
v_gene: TRBV4-2
CDR3nt: TGTGCCAGCAGTCACGGGCGGGAGGGCTCCGGGGAGCTGTTTTTT
CDR3aa: CASSHGREGSGELFF

abundance: -
j_gene: TRBJ2-7
d_gene: TRBD1
v_gene: TRBV2
CDR3nt: TGTGCCAGCAGTCGGGACAGACACTTC
CDR3aa: CASSRDRHF

abundance: few
j_gene: TRBJ1-2
d_gene: -
v_gene: TRBV7-6
CDR3nt: TGTGCCAGCAGCTTAGGGTTTGACTATGGCTACACCTTC
CDR3aa: CASSLGFDYGYTF

abundance: -
j_gene: TRBJ2-1
d_gene: TRBD2
v_gene: TRBV19
CDR3nt: TGTGCCAGTAGTATTCAGACTAGCGGGTTCTACAATGAGCAGTTCTTC
CDR3aa: CASSIQTSGFYNEQFF

abundance: -
j_gene: TRBJ1-2
d_gene: -
v_gene: TRBV14
CDR3nt: TGTGCCAGCAGCCAAGGTTTCAACAGAGGCTATGGCTACACCTTC
CDR3aa: CASSQGFNRGYGYTF

abundance: -
j_gene: TRBJ2-3
d_gene: TRBD2
v_gene: TRBV7-9
CDR3nt: TGTGCCAGCAGCTCCATAGCGGGAGGAGGGGGAGATACGCAGTATTTT
CDR3aa: CASSSIAGGGGDTQYF

abundance: -
j_gene: TRBJ2-1
d_gene: TRBD2
v_gene: TRBV4-2
CDR3nt: TGTGCCAGCAGCTCTCGGGTGGCTAGCGGGAGCCCCAATGAGCAGTTCTTC
CDR3aa: CASSSRVASGSPNEQFF

abundance: -
j_gene: TRBJ1-5
d_gene: -
v_gene: TRBV6-1
CDR3nt: TGTGCCAGCAGTGAATTCTGGCCGCCCCAGCATTTT
CDR3aa: CASSEFWPPQHF

abundance: -
j_gene: TRBJ2-7
d_gene: TRBD1
v_gene: TRBV9
CDR3nt: TGTGCCAGCAGCGTAGAGGCAGGGGGAAACTACGAGCAGTACTTC
CDR3aa: CASSVEAGGNYEQYF

abundance: -
j_gene: TRBJ2-2
d_gene: TRBD1
v_gene: TRBV27
CDR3nt: TGTGCCAGCAGTCTCCTCTGGACAGGGGGCACCGGGGAGCTGTTTTTT
CDR3aa: CASSLLWTGGTGELFF

abundance: -
j_gene: TRBJ2-7
d_gene: TRBD2
v_gene: TRBV5-4
CDR3nt: TGTGCCAGCAGCTTGGAGGGACTAGCGGGGGCCTACGAGCAGTACTTC
CDR3aa: CASSLEGLAGAYEQYF

abundance: once
j_gene: TRBJ1-1
d_gene: -
v_gene: TRBV5-1
CDR3nt: TGCGCCAGCAGCCTGGTTGGTGGACCGTTACCCGCTGAAGCTTTCTTT
CDR3aa: CASSLVGGPLPAEAFF